This T cell receptor beta chain derives from a study of post-analysis software for immune sequencing data. Study-wide points: TRBV5-6, TRBV5-1 and TRBV20-1 belonged to a set of roughly five TRBV segments that were more frequent in patients than controls.

Germline V gene sequence: CDR1 ENHRY, CDR2 SYGVKD. The CDR3 covers 15 residues. In the case of this clonotype: Its target is not known. Germline and junction disagree at one end, which may indicate a read error.

TCR beta cDNA libraries had unique molecular identifiers. MiXCR, run by TCRdb on the PCR reads, gives a single entry per CDR3 protein. The data show approximately 630,000 distinct CDR3 sequences, approximately 59% seen once. The sequence was collected from a girl aged 2 to 9 with multiple sclerosis. Material for sequencing was blood. The genes are TRBV10-3 and TRBJ2-1, with TRBD1 as a possible D gene (5 bases). The CDR3 loop is CAISDEQGSYNDQFF. CDR3 DNA: TGTGCCATCAGTGACGAGCAGGGCTCATACAATGATCAGTTCTTC.